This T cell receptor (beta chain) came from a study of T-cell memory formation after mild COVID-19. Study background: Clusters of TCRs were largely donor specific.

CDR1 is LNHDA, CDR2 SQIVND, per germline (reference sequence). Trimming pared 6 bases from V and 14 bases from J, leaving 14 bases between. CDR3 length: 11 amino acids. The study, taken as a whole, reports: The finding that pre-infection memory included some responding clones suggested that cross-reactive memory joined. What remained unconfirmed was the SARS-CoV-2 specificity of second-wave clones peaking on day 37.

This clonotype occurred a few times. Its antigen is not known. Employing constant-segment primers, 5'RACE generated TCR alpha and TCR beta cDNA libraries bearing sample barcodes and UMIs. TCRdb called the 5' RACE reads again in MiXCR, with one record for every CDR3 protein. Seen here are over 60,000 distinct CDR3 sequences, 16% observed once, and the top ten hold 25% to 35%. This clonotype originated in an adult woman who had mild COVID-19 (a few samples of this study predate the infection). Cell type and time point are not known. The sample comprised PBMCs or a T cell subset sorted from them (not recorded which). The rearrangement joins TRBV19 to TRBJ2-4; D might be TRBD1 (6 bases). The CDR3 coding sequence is TGTGCCAGTAGCCAGGGGCCCGGGAAGTACTTC. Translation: CASSQGPGKYF.